This record looks at one TCR beta chain sequence and its context. Trimming removed 0 bases from V and 1 base from J, with 8 bases in between. The CDR3 is 15 amino acids. Germline V lookup: CDR1 SGDLS, CDR2 YYNGEE. TCRdb keeps only in-frame clones here, not all; method: immunoSEQ multiplex PCR. This sample has about 45,000 clones, with nearly 85% found just once. The record originates from a study of blood T cell repertoires in COVID-19. The overall study: Sites in the United States, Italy and Spain provided acute and convalescent COVID-19 samples. T cells, B-cell-depleted T cells, or PBMCs supplied cDNA or gDNA.

The sequence was obtained from an older man in a cohort sampled during active COVID-19. Sequenced sample: peripheral blood. This sequence joins TRBV9 and TRBJ1-3; D gene ambiguous. CDR3 DNA sequence: TGTGCCAGCAGCGTAGAGGGAGCATCTGGAAACACCATATATTTT. Amino acid sequence: CASSVEGASGNTIYF.